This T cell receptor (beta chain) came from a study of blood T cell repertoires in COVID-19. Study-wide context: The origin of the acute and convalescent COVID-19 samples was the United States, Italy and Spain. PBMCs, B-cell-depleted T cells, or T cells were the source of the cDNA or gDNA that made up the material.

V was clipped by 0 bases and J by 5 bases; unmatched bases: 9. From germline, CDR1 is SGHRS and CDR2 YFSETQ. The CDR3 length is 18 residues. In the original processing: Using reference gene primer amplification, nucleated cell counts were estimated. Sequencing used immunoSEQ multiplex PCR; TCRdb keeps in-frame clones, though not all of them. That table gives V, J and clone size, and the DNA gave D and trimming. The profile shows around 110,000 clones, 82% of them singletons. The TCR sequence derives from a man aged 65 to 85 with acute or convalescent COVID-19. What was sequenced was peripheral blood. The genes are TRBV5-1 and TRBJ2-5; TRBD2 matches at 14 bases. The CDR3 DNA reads TGCGCCAGCAGCTTGGTGAGACTAGCGGGAGGGACGGGGGAGACCCAGTACTTC. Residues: CASSLVRLAGGTGETQYF.